Listed below are T cell receptor beta chains from one sample, sequenced in a study of cytomegalovirus exposure and HLA in healthy donors. Libraries were prepared by immunoSEQ multiplex PCR; TCRdb keeps only in-frame clonotypes and omits some of them. Reported are 70,000 to 100,000 clones; the ten largest clones contain approximately 4.2%. The material sequenced was PBMCs. These receptors all come from a man younger than 35 in good health and CMV-seropositive. Both conserved end residues are part of each CDR3. Each record gives: J gene, D gene, V gene, CDR3 protein, CDR3 DNA. A D gene is named only where the DNA matches it firmly.

J gene: TRBJ2-1
D gene: NA
V gene: TRBV5-1
CDR3 protein: CASSPPSSNEQFF
CDR3 DNA: TGCGCCAGCAGTCCCCCCTCTAGCAATGAGCAGTTCTTC

J gene: TRBJ1-2
D gene: TRBD1
V gene: TRBV7-2
CDR3 protein: CASSLGTGLGSYTF
CDR3 DNA: TGTGCCAGCAGCTTAGGGACAGGGTTGGGGAGCTACACCTTC

J gene: TRBJ1-3
D gene: NA
V gene: TRBV4-1
CDR3 protein: CASSQAGIVYF
CDR3 DNA: TGCGCCAGCAGCCAAGCGGGGATTGTATATTTT

J gene: TRBJ1-6
D gene: TRBD1
V gene: TRBV6-1
CDR3 protein: CASNRDRVNSPLHF
CDR3 DNA: TGTGCCAGCAATAGGGACAGAGTCAATTCACCCCTCCACTTT

J gene: TRBJ1-1
D gene: NA
V gene: TRBV12-2
CDR3 protein: CASRLGEVNTEAFF
CDR3 DNA: TGTGCAAGTCGCTTAGGGGAGGTGAACACTGAAGCTTTCTTT

J gene: TRBJ2-5
D gene: NA
V gene: TRBV5-1
CDR3 protein: CASSLLPPSGQPQETQYF
CDR3 DNA: TGCGCCAGCAGCTTGCTTCCACCCTCAGGACAACCCCAAGAGACCCAGTACTTC

J gene: TRBJ1-1
D gene: TRBD1
V gene: TRBV30
CDR3 protein: CAWVLGQGYTEAFF
CDR3 DNA: TGTGCCTGGGTGTTGGGACAGGGGTACACTGAAGCTTTCTTT

J gene: TRBJ2-7
D gene: TRBD1
V gene: TRBV9
CDR3 protein: CASSAGTGGYEQYF
CDR3 DNA: TGTGCCAGCAGCGCGGGGACAGGGGGCTACGAGCAGTACTTC

J gene: TRBJ1-6
D gene: NA
V gene: TRBV7-2
CDR3 protein: CASTGKVHNSPLHF
CDR3 DNA: TGTGCCAGCACGGGGAAAGTCCATAATTCACCCCTCCACTTT

J gene: TRBJ2-3
D gene: NA
V gene: TRBV5-1
CDR3 protein: CASRPDRSDTQYF
CDR3 DNA: TGCGCCAGCAGGCCCGACAGATCAGATACGCAGTATTTT

J gene: TRBJ1-1
D gene: NA
V gene: TRBV6-6
CDR3 protein: CASSYSLPGQGTEAFF
CDR3 DNA: TGTGCCAGCAGTTACTCGCTTCCAGGGCAGGGCACTGAAGCTTTCTTT

J gene: TRBJ1-2
D gene: NA
V gene: TRBV28
CDR3 protein: CASSGQRSYYGYTF
CDR3 DNA: TGTGCCAGCAGTGGACAGAGAAGTTACTATGGCTACACCTTC

J gene: TRBJ2-5
D gene: NA
V gene: TRBV18
CDR3 protein: CASSPEQETQYF
CDR3 DNA: TGTGCCAGCTCACCGGAGCAAGAGACCCAGTACTTC

J gene: TRBJ2-1
D gene: TRBD2
V gene: TRBV6-1
CDR3 protein: CASSEASGAYNEQFF
CDR3 DNA: TGTGCCAGCAGTGAGGCTAGCGGAGCGTACAATGAGCAGTTCTTC

J gene: TRBJ2-5
D gene: NA
V gene: TRBV5-6
CDR3 protein: CASSVGTLGSQYF
CDR3 DNA: TGTGCCAGCAGCGTAGGGACTCTTGGGAGCCAGTACTTC

J gene: TRBJ1-5
D gene: NA
V gene: TRBV19
CDR3 protein: CASRTGRTNSNQPQHF
CDR3 DNA: TGTGCCAGTAGAACCGGACGGACTAATAGCAATCAGCCCCAGCATTTT

J gene: TRBJ2-7
D gene: TRBD1
V gene: TRBV28
CDR3 protein: CASTSDRASYEQYF
CDR3 DNA: TGTGCCAGCACCTCGGACAGGGCCTCCTACGAGCAGTACTTC

J gene: TRBJ1-1
D gene: TRBD1
V gene: TRBV6-6
CDR3 protein: CASSSGQGTGKAEAFF
CDR3 DNA: TGTGCCAGCAGCTCAGGACAGGGGACCGGGAAGGCTGAAGCTTTCTTT

J gene: TRBJ2-1
D gene: TRBD2
V gene: TRBV11-2
CDR3 protein: CASSFAGGSYNEQFF
CDR3 DNA: TGTGCCAGCAGCTTCGCGGGAGGCTCCTACAATGAGCAGTTCTTC

J gene: TRBJ2-1
D gene: TRBD1
V gene: TRBV27
CDR3 protein: CASSLLGQGRYNEQFF
CDR3 DNA: TGTGCCAGCAGTTTACTTGGACAGGGGAGGTACAATGAGCAGTTCTTC

J gene: TRBJ2-7
D gene: NA
V gene: TRBV2
CDR3 protein: CASRSASSYEQYF
CDR3 DNA: TGTGCCAGCAGAAGCGCCTCCTCCTACGAGCAGTACTTC

J gene: TRBJ1-2
D gene: NA
V gene: TRBV18
CDR3 protein: CASSPQGNYGYTF
CDR3 DNA: TGTGCCAGCTCACCACAGGGGAACTATGGCTACACCTTC

J gene: TRBJ1-6
D gene: NA
V gene: TRBV18
CDR3 protein: CASSPTGVNSPLHF
CDR3 DNA: TGTGCCAGCTCACCAACGGGGGTAAATTCACCCCTCCACTTT

J gene: TRBJ1-1
D gene: NA
V gene: TRBV7-8
CDR3 protein: CASSLVRVLNTEAFF
CDR3 DNA: TGTGCCAGCAGCTTGGTCCGAGTCCTGAACACTGAAGCTTTCTTT

J gene: TRBJ1-2
D gene: NA
V gene: TRBV14
CDR3 protein: CASSQRGVGYGYTF
CDR3 DNA: TGTGCCAGCAGCCAAAGAGGTGTTGGCTATGGCTACACCTTC

J gene: TRBJ1-2
D gene: TRBD1
V gene: TRBV7-9
CDR3 protein: CASMKTGVANYGYTF
CDR3 DNA: TGTGCCAGCATGAAGACAGGGGTAGCTAACTATGGCTACACCTTC

J gene: TRBJ1-2
D gene: NA
V gene: TRBV5-1
CDR3 protein: CASSRGLSEGGYTF
CDR3 DNA: TGCGCCAGCAGCCGGGGACTATCTGAGGGTGGCTACACCTTC

J gene: TRBJ1-2
D gene: TRBD1
V gene: TRBV2
CDR3 protein: CASRKGTGDGYTF
CDR3 DNA: TGTGCCAGCAGGAAGGGGACAGGTGACGGCTACACCTTC

J gene: TRBJ1-1
D gene: NA
V gene: TRBV19
CDR3 protein: CASSITGRNTEAFF
CDR3 DNA: TGTGCCAGTAGTATTACAGGGCGGAACACTGAAGCTTTCTTT

J gene: TRBJ1-6
D gene: TRBD1
V gene: TRBV7-8
CDR3 protein: CASSLHEGAVLNSPLHF
CDR3 DNA: TGTGCCAGCAGCTTACATGAGGGGGCTGTGTTGAATTCACCCCTCCACTTT

J gene: TRBJ1-1
D gene: TRBD1
V gene: TRBV4-2
CDR3 protein: CASSQHRQGAMDTEAFF
CDR3 DNA: TGTGCCAGCAGCCAACACCGTCAGGGGGCCATGGACACTGAAGCTTTCTTT

J gene: TRBJ2-2
D gene: NA
V gene: TRBV28
CDR3 protein: CASSRVGELFF
CDR3 DNA: TGTGCCAGCAGCCGGGTCGGGGAGCTGTTTTTT

J gene: TRBJ1-3
D gene: NA
V gene: TRBV11-2
CDR3 protein: CASSLAPGFRSKSGNTIYF
CDR3 DNA: TGTGCCAGCAGCTTAGCCCCGGGGTTTAGAAGCAAGTCTGGAAACACCATATATTTT

J gene: TRBJ2-1
D gene: NA
V gene: TRBV6-5
CDR3 protein: CASSQSGYQDEQFF
CDR3 DNA: TGTGCCAGCAGCCAGAGCGGGTATCAGGATGAGCAGTTCTTC

J gene: TRBJ2-3
D gene: TRBD2
V gene: TRBV30
CDR3 protein: CAWQRGALRDTDTQYF
CDR3 DNA: TGTGCCTGGCAGCGGGGGGCCCTAAGGGACACAGATACGCAGTATTTT

J gene: TRBJ1-3
D gene: NA
V gene: TRBV18
CDR3 protein: CASSPGQASGNTIYF
CDR3 DNA: TGTGCCAGCTCACCGGGACAAGCCTCTGGAAACACCATATATTTT

J gene: TRBJ1-1
D gene: NA
V gene: TRBV5-4
CDR3 protein: CASSLGAVDTEAFF
CDR3 DNA: TGTGCCAGCAGTTTAGGGGCGGTAGACACTGAAGCTTTCTTT

J gene: TRBJ2-7
D gene: NA
V gene: TRBV7-6
CDR3 protein: CASSLASSYEQYF
CDR3 DNA: TGTGCCAGCAGCTTAGCCAGCTCCTACGAGCAGTACTTC

J gene: TRBJ1-2
D gene: TRBD1
V gene: TRBV2
CDR3 protein: CASSGQTGTGHGYTF
CDR3 DNA: TGTGCCAGCAGTGGGCAAACCGGGACAGGGCATGGCTACACCTTC

J gene: TRBJ1-2
D gene: TRBD1
V gene: TRBV30
CDR3 protein: CAWSVLGTDYGYTF
CDR3 DNA: TGTGCCTGGAGTGTACTAGGGACAGACTATGGCTACACCTTC